Shown below are 23 T cell receptor beta chains from a single sample sequenced in a study of T cells in Graves' hyperthyroidism and ophthalmopathy. The TCR beta CDR3 regions underwent amplification using RNA transcripts as the source. A first-round RT-PCR of the TCR CDR3 used the HTBI primer set. TCRdb processed the multiplex PCR reads anew with MiXCR; each CDR3 protein has one entry. The table records about 520,000 distinct CDR3 sequences, roughly a quarter of them present only once. Input material: blood. All receptors come from a woman aged 30 to 39 with Graves' ophthalmopathy.

J is TRBJ2-5 and V is TRBV12-3 or TRBV12-4; 9 positions agree with TRBD1. The CDR3 covers 14 residues. The trim removed 9 bases at V and 1 base at J, leaving 6 bases unmatched. The CDR3 spells CASKQGAPQETQYF. For the CDR3, the DNA is TGTGCCAGTAAACAGGGGGCTCCCCAAGAGACCCAGTACTTC.

The gene calls are TRBV27 and TRBJ2-5, with D perhaps matching TRBD1 (6 bases). The CDR3 runs 15 residues. Looked up from germline, CDR1 is MNHEY and CDR2 is SMNVEV (reference sequence). Trimming removed 2 bases from V and 0 bases from J, with 10 bases in between. CDR3 DNA: TGTGCCAGCAGTTTAAGGACAGTCGACCAAGAGACCCAGTACTTC. This encodes CASSLRTVDQETQYF.

This clonotype was seen at least ten times. The chain links TRBV15 to TRBJ1-5; D is ambiguous. This CDR3 is built from 15 residues. V was cut by 0 bases and J by 4 bases, with 10 bases left in between. The V gene's germline CDR1 is LNHNV and CDR2 YYDKDF (reference sequence). Here the CDR3 DNA reads TGTGCCACCAGCAGAGATCGGCAGCTGAATCAGCCCCAGCATTTT. This codes for CATSRDRQLNQPQHF.

This clonotype was detected ten times or more. The chain combines TRBV27 with TRBJ2-5; TRBD1 might be the D (5 bases). This CDR3 has 13 amino acids. The V end was cut by 6 bases, the J end by 1 base, with 9 bases between. Germline CDR1 reads MNHEY; CDR2 reads SMNVEV (reference sequence). CDR3 in amino acids: CASRRQTQETQYF. The CDR3 nucleotides are TGTGCCAGCAGGCGACAGACCCAAGAGACCCAGTACTTC.

This clonotype was seen only once. The V call is TRBV20-1, the J call TRBJ1-2; D possibly corresponds to TRBD1 (6 bases). V was shortened by 6 bases and J by 3 bases, with 11 bases between the two germline ends. This CDR3 has 12 amino acids. The germline CDR1 and CDR2 sequences are DFQATT and SNEGSKA (reference sequence). CDR3: CSASQGDYGYTF. CDR3 in DNA: TGCAGTGCCTCACAGGGTGACTATGGCTACACCTTC.

This clonotype was seen many times. The V call is TRBV7-8, the J call TRBJ2-2, with 7 nucleotides matching TRBD1. The CDR3 sequence is 15 residues long. CDR1 SGHVS and CDR2 FQNEAQ come from the germline V gene. V shed 1 base and J 7 bases; nucleotides not matched to a gene: 6. CDR3 in amino acids: CASSLDPGGYGELFF. The CDR3 DNA is TGTGCCAGCAGCTTAGACCCAGGGGGTTACGGGGAGCTGTTTTTT.

The genes are TRBV20-1 and TRBJ1-6; D remains ambiguous. The CDR3 totals 13 residues. Deletions cut 6 bases from V and 7 bases from J, with 13 bases between. Per germline, CDR1 DFQATT and CDR2 SNEGSKA (reference sequence). The CDR3 reads CSANRAQNSPLHF. DNA for the CDR3: TGCAGTGCAAACCGGGCCCAGAATTCACCCCTCCACTTT.

This clonotype was seen ten or more times. The chain couples TRBV6-4 to TRBJ2-3; 7 nucleotides align to TRBD1. In germline, CDR1 is MRHNA, CDR2 SNTAGT. V shed 7 bases and J 2 bases; nucleotides not matched to a gene: 15. The CDR3 spans 17 residues. As DNA, the CDR3 is TGTGCCAGCAATACCCCATCCCGGGACAGAGTCACAGATACGCAGTATTTT. Translation gives CASNTPSRDRVTDTQYF.

This clonotype was seen at least ten times. The genes are TRBV27 and TRBJ1-1; no clear D. Trimming stripped 5 bases from V and 1 base from J, with 8 bases between. CDR1 MNHEY and CDR2 SMNVEV come from the germline V gene (reference sequence). CDR3 size: 13 residues. CDR3 sequence reads: CASSQTENTEAFF. DNA for the CDR3: TGTGCCAGCAGTCAAACAGAGAACACTGAAGCTTTCTTT.

A word on this clonotype: One junction end disagrees with the germline gene, perhaps due to a read error. V is TRBV28 and J is TRBJ2-7; D call uncertain. The CDR3 runs 12 residues. CDR1 and CDR2 (germline): MDHEN, SYDVKM. CDR3 sequence (DNA): TGCGCCAGCGCGGCTGGATTCGGCGAGCAGTACTTC. Amino acids: CASAAGFGEQYF.

This clonotype was seen a handful of times. This rearrangement joins TRBV5-1 to TRBJ1-1; no clear D gene. Per the germline V gene, CDR1 is SGHRS and CDR2 is YFSETQ. V shed 4 bases and J shed 1 base, with 11 bases lying between them. This CDR3 has 14 amino acids. In nucleotides, the CDR3 is TGCGCCAGCAGCCAGTCGGCCGGGAACACTGAAGCTTTCTTT. It is translated as CASSQSAGNTEAFF. The whole variable domain, remainder taken from reference TRBV5-1 and TRBJ1-1, is KAGVTQTPRYLIKTRGQQVTLSCSPISGHRSVSWYQQTPGQGLQFLFEYFSETQRNKGNFPGRFSGRQFSNSRSEMNVSTLELGDSALYLCASSQSAGNTEAFFGQGTRLTVV.

This clonotype was detected many times. The V gene is TRBV7-8, the J gene TRBJ2-5; 12 bases map to TRBD2. The CDR3 runs 18 residues. Per germline, CDR1 SGHVS and CDR2 FQNEAQ. Trimming took 1 base from V and 0 from J; bases not matched to a gene: 6. CDR3 nucleotide sequence: TGTGCCAGCAGCTTAGAAAGAAGGACTAGCGGGGACCAAGAGACCCAGTACTTC. Protein: CASSLERRTSGDQETQYF.

This clonotype showed up just a few times. V is TRBV28 and J is TRBJ1-5, with 9 bases fitting TRBD1. The CDR3 is made up of 15 amino acids. J lost 4 bases, V lost 5 bases, and 6 bases had no gene match. CDR1 MDHEN and CDR2 SYDVKM come from the germline V gene. The CDR3 DNA is TGTGCCAGCAGTCGTACAGGGGGCCGGAATCAGCCCCAGCATTTT. Protein product: CASSRTGGRNQPQHF.

Only a few counts were recorded for this clonotype. In this CDR3 the conserved last residue, phenylalanine or tryptophan, is missing, so a read error is likely. CDR3 residues: CASSLRPGDTGELFV. CDR3 nucleotide sequence: TGCGCCAGCAGCTTAAGACCGGGGGACACCGGGGAGCTGTTTGTT. This chain connects TRBV5-1 to TRBJ2-2; D is possibly TRBD2 (6 bases). Per germline, CDR1 SGHRS and CDR2 YFSETQ. The CDR3 covers 15 residues. The germline V and J ends were trimmed by 2 bases and 3 bases, with 11 bases remaining between them.

This clonotype was recorded many times. The V and J genes are TRBV18 and TRBJ2-7; 7 nucleotides agree with TRBD1. This CDR3 has 15 residues. Unmatched junction bases numbered 5, after V lost 3 bases and J lost 0 bases. The germline V gene encodes CDR1 KGHSH and CDR2 LQKENI. This CDR3 is CASSPRGTASYEQYF. CDR3 DNA: TGTGCCAGCTCACCCAGAGGGACAGCCTCCTACGAGCAGTACTTC.

The sample holds many counts of this clonotype. Here the CDR3 reads CSASLLGVLIQGSYEQYF. CDR3 nucleotide sequence: TGCAGTGCTAGCCTCCTAGGGGTGTTGATACAGGGATCCTACGAGCAGTACTTC. The rearrangement joins TRBV20-1 to TRBJ2-7; the D gene is possibly TRBD1 (6 bases). Germline V lookup: CDR1 DFQATT, CDR2 SNEGSKA (reference sequence). Trimming stripped 3 bases from V and 1 base from J, with 25 bases between. The CDR3 loop spans 18 amino acids.

The chain carries TRBV6-1 and TRBJ2-7, with TRBD1 matching 10 bases. The J segment lost 5 bases and the V segment lost 7 bases, leaving 5 bases of the junction unmatched. This CDR3 has 13 amino acids. CDR1 is MNHNS, CDR2 SASEGT, per germline. The CDR3 DNA sequence: TGTGCCAGCACCTTGACAGGGGGCAACGAGCAGTACTTC. The encoded protein is CASTLTGGNEQYF.

This clonotype was seen many times. The CDR3 bases are TGTGCCAGCAGTGACGGTCTAACGGGTTGGACTGAAGCTTTCTTT. Its translation: CASSDGLTGWTEAFF. The rearrangement uses TRBV6-1 and TRBJ1-1; D gene ambiguous. The CDR3 covers 15 residues. CDR1 is MNHNS, CDR2 SASEGT, per germline. With 3 bases removed from V and 5 bases from J, the gap between germline ends came to 16 bases.

This clonotype showed up many times. The chain employs TRBV28 and TRBJ2-7, with 7 bases that match TRBD2. V lost 4 bases, J lost 3 bases, and 12 bases stayed unmatched. This CDR3 is built from 16 residues. Germline-derived CDR1 and CDR2 are MDHEN and SYDVKM. The CDR3 loop reads CASSSHSSGLVYEQYF. The CDR3 bases are TGTGCCAGCAGTTCCCACTCCTCCGGACTAGTCTACGAGCAGTACTTC. Drawing the rest from reference TRBV28 and TRBJ2-7, the complete variable domain is DVKVTQSSRYLVKRTGEKVFLECVQDMDHENMFWYRQDPGLGLRLIYFSYDVKMKEKGDIPEGYSVSREKKERFSLILESASTNQTSMYLCASSSHSSGLVYEQYFGPGTRLTVT.

This clonotype was counted ten times or more. The gene calls are TRBV20-1 and TRBJ2-5; 9 bases fit TRBD1. The CDR3 has 13 residues. Germline V CDR1 and CDR2: DFQATT, SNEGSKA (reference sequence). The J segment lost 4 bases and the V segment lost 6 bases, leaving 6 bases of the junction unmatched. The DNA of the CDR3 is TGCAGTGCAGTTACAGGGGGCCCAGAGACCCAGTACTTC. Its protein is CSAVTGGPETQYF.

In DNA, the CDR3 is TGTGCCAGCAGCAGAACGCCGGGACACCCAGGCGACGAGCAGTACTTC. It translates to CASSRTPGHPGDEQYF. This chain joins TRBV12-3 or TRBV12-4 and TRBJ2-7; D perhaps matches TRBD1 (6 bases). V was clipped by 6 bases and J by 5 bases, with 23 bases between them. The CDR3 runs to 16 residues.

Notes on this clonotype: This may be a read error: a much more frequent sequence differs by one nucleotide. This rearrangement joins TRBV3-1 to TRBJ1-2; 7 bases are shared with TRBD1. The CDR3 length is 14 residues. Germline CDR1 is LGHDT and CDR2 is YNNKEL (reference sequence). CDR3 coding DNA: TGTGCCTGCAGCCAAGGAGGGACAGCCTATGGCTACACCTTC. Translating gives CACSQGGTAYGYTF. The full variable domain, its missing parts supplied by reference TRBV3-1 and TRBJ1-2, is DTAVSQTPKYLVTQMGNDKSIKCEQNLGHDTMYWYKQDSKKFLKIMFSYNNKELIINETVPNRFSPKSPDKAHLNLHINSLELGDSAVYFCACSQGGTAYGYTFGSGTRLTVV.

The rearrangement joins TRBV12-5 to TRBJ2-7, with D possibly being TRBD1 (5 bases). CDR1 is LGHNT, CDR2 FRNRAP, per germline. Trimming cost V 6 bases and J 6 bases, with 15 bases left between them. This CDR3 is 13 amino acids long. The chain's CDR3 is CASGMRQGSEQYF. For the CDR3, the DNA is TGTGCTAGTGGCATGAGGCAGGGTTCCGAGCAGTACTTC. The full variable domain, completed using reference TRBV12-5 and TRBJ2-7, is DARVTQTPRHKVTEMGQEVTMRCQPILGHNTVFWYRQTMMQGLELLAYFRNRAPLDDSGMPKDRFSAEMPDATLATLKIQPSEPRDSAVYFCASGMRQGSEQYFGPGTRLTVT.